The 20 T cell receptor beta chains given below trace back to one sample, sequenced in a study of blood T cell repertoires in COVID-19. The repertoire was sequenced with immunoSEQ multiplex PCR; TCRdb's copy has only in-frame clones and lacks some. The top ten hold 4% to 6% of the sample, which has some 47,000 clones, 89% seen once. The source material was peripheral blood. Receptors originate from a man in his 60s with active COVID-19.

V gene TRBV7-2 combines with J gene TRBJ2-1; D perhaps matches TRBD2 (6 bases). V was pared by 3 bases and J by 5 bases, with 11 bases between. CDR1 and CDR2 (germline): SGHTA, FQGNSA. The CDR3 is 14 amino acids. The CDR3 loop is CASSFGLPNNEQFF. In nucleotides, the CDR3 is TGTGCCAGCAGCTTCGGACTACCAAACAATGAGCAGTTCTTC.

The rearrangement links TRBV5-1 to TRBJ2-1; D is unclear. This CDR3 region has 14 residues. Trimming shortened V by 4 bases and J by 9 bases, and 17 bases separated the two germline ends. The germline V gene has CDR1 SGHRS and CDR2 YFSETQ. DNA for the CDR3: TGCGCCAGCAGCCCATACTTACTCGGTGGTGAGCAGTTCTTC. Translation gives CASSPYLLGGEQFF.

The gene calls are TRBV7-2 and TRBJ2-1; 8 bases are a match to TRBD2. V lost 5 bases, J lost 1 base, and 10 bases stayed unmatched. Per germline, CDR1 SGHTA and CDR2 FQGNSA. CDR3 length: 17 residues. In DNA, the CDR3 is TGTGCCAGCAGCCCTGATATCTTAGCGGGATCCTACAATGAGCAGTTCTTC. This codes for CASSPDILAGSYNEQFF.

The chain employs TRBV7-3 and TRBJ2-1, with TRBD2 matching over 8 bases. This CDR3 contains 14 residues. Germline lookup yields CDR1 SGHTA and CDR2 FQGTGA. The J segment lost 7 bases and the V segment lost 1 base, leaving 3 bases of the junction unmatched. CDR3 bases: TGTGCCAGCAGCTTAAGTGGCGGGAGGAATGAGCAGTTCTTC. Translated, it gives CASSLSGGRNEQFF.

The rearrangement links TRBV11-1 to TRBJ2-3, with 11 bases fitting TRBD1. This CDR3 has 16 amino acids. Trimming at V came to 3 bases and at J to 7 bases, leaving 9 bases not matched to a gene. Germline V gene data show CDR1 as SGHAT and CDR2 as FQDESV (reference sequence). CDR3 DNA sequence: TGTGCCAGCAGCTTCCGGGGGACAGGGGGTTTTAATACGCAGTATTTT. As protein: CASSFRGTGGFNTQYF.

V is TRBV6-2 or TRBV6-3 and J is TRBJ2-5, with 11 bases aligning to TRBD1. This CDR3 is 18 amino acids long. The germline gives CDR1 MNHEY, CDR2 SVGEGT. V shed 6 bases and J 5 bases; nucleotides not matched to a gene: 17. DNA of the CDR3: TGTGCCAGCAGCGCTTATACTGGGACAGGGGGGTCCCGGGAGACCCAGTACTTC. Its translation is CASSAYTGTGGSRETQYF.

This chain connects TRBV11-2 to TRBJ2-7; 8 bases align to TRBD2. The germline CDR1 and CDR2 sequences are SGHAT and FQNNGV. CDR3 length: 15 residues. The trim removed 4 bases at V and 3 bases at J, leaving 8 bases unmatched. CDR3 loop: CASSYDSGNYYEQYF. The CDR3 coding sequence is TGTGCCAGCAGCTACGATAGCGGGAATTACTACGAGCAGTACTTC.

The genes are TRBV3-1 (or the pseudogene TRBV3-2) and TRBJ2-3; tentatively, D is TRBD2 (6 bases). The CDR3 is 16 residues long. V was clipped by 0 bases and J by 6 bases, with 16 bases between them. Per the germline V gene, CDR1 is LGHDT and CDR2 is YNNKEL (reference sequence). The CDR3 sequence is CASSQDPWTGGDTQYF. CDR3 DNA sequence: TGTGCCAGCAGCCAAGATCCATGGACCGGAGGGGATACGCAGTATTTT.

The chain recombines TRBV5-4 with TRBJ2-1, with TRBD2 identical over 8 bases. Trimming cost V 4 bases and J 3 bases; bases outside gene matches: 9. The CDR3 contains 16 residues. Germline loops: CDR1 SGHNT, CDR2 YYREEE (reference sequence). DNA for the CDR3: TGTGCCAGCAGCACCGGTAGCGGGAAGGGCTACAATGAGCAGTTCTTC. This translates into CASSTGSGKGYNEQFF.

The chain is built from TRBV29-1 and TRBJ2-1; the D is unclear. The CDR3 contains 11 residues. V was pared by 3 bases and J by 8 bases, with 8 bases between. The germline gives CDR1 SQVTM, CDR2 ANQGSEA. Here the CDR3 reads CSVDSGYEQFF. Written as DNA, the CDR3 is TGCAGCGTTGATTCGGGTTATGAGCAGTTCTTC.

V usage is TRBV7-6 and J usage is TRBJ2-2, with D perhaps matching TRBD2 (6 bases). Germline V gene data show CDR1 as SGHVS and CDR2 as FNYEAQ. The CDR3 loop spans 17 amino acids. V lost 2 bases and J lost 2, with 15 bases in between. The CDR3 spells CASSLLQGGRNTGELFF. The CDR3 DNA follows: TGTGCCAGCAGCTTATTGCAAGGAGGGAGAAACACCGGGGAGCTGTTTTTT. Variable domain in full (rest from reference TRBV7-6 and TRBJ2-2): GAGVSQSPRYKVTKRGQDVALRCDPISGHVSLYWYRQALGQGPEFLTYFNYEAQQDKSGLPNDRFSAERPEGSISTLTIQRTEQRDSAMYRCASSLLQGGRNTGELFFGEGSRLTVL.

The genes are TRBV18 and TRBJ2-1; 11 nucleotides line up with TRBD2. Germline CDR1 is KGHSH and CDR2 is LQKENI. This CDR3 has 17 residues. V was clipped by 0 bases and J by 3 bases; unmatched bases: 4. The CDR3 region is CASSPPVAGGDYNEQFF. The DNA for the CDR3 is TGTGCCAGCTCACCACCGGTAGCGGGAGGGGACTACAATGAGCAGTTCTTC.

The genes are TRBV7-6 and TRBJ2-2; 10 bases match TRBD2. CDR3 length: 15 residues. V lost 4 bases to trimming and J lost 8 bases; unmatched junction nucleotides: 7. From germline, CDR1 is SGHVS and CDR2 FNYEAQ. DNA of the CDR3: TGTGCCAGCAGCTCGGGACTAGCGACCCGGGGGGAGCTGTTTTTT. The encoded protein is CASSSGLATRGELFF.

J is TRBJ1-4 and V is TRBV12-3 or TRBV12-4; D gene ambiguous. The V gene lost 3 bases and the J gene lost 12 bases, with 11 bases spanning the gap. The CDR3 has 12 residues. The CDR3 spells CASSLFSGQLFF. As DNA, the CDR3 is TGTGCCAGCAGTTTGTTCTCAGGTCAACTGTTTTTT.

The J gene is TRBJ2-7, the V gene TRBV19, with 10 bases matching TRBD2. Germline values: CDR1 LNHDA, CDR2 SQIVND (reference sequence). The CDR3 has 16 amino acids. Losses at the gene ends were 5 bases for V and 7 bases for J; bases not matched to a gene: 14. The CDR3 loop reads CASSPPSGRHAGEQYF. The CDR3 region has the DNA TGTGCCAGTAGTCCGCCTAGCGGGAGACATGCTGGGGAGCAGTACTTC. The full variable domain, its missing parts supplied by reference TRBV19 and TRBJ2-7, is DGGITQSPKYLFRKEGQNVTLSCEQNLNHDAMYWYRQDPGQGLRLIYYSQIVNDFQKGDIAEGYSVSREKKESFPLTVTSAQKNPTAFYLCASSPPSGRHAGEQYFGPGTRLTVT.

This chain's CDR3 is CASSFGLGGAQYF. For the CDR3, the DNA is TGTGCCAGCAGCTTTGGGCTAGGGGGGGCCCAGTACTTC. The chain employs TRBV7-3 and TRBJ2-5; D is perhaps TRBD2 (7 bases). The germline gives CDR1 SGHTA, CDR2 FQGTGA. Trimming pared 3 bases from V and 9 bases from J, leaving 14 bases between. This CDR3 comprises 13 residues.

V is TRBV6-5 and J is TRBJ2-7, with D perhaps matching TRBD1 (6 bases). In germline, CDR1 is MNHEY, CDR2 SVGAGI. CDR3 length: 14 residues. Trimming took off 0 bases at V and 2 bases at J, with 8 bases between the two ends. This chain's CDR3 is CASSYSDRTYEQYF. The CDR3 nucleotides read TGTGCCAGCAGTTACTCGGACAGAACCTACGAGCAGTACTTC.

The CDR3 bases are TGCAGCGTTGAAGATCTTTTGGGGGACAGGGGGGAGAATGAGCAGTTCTTC. As protein: CSVEDLLGDRGENEQFF. The chain combines TRBV29-1 with TRBJ2-1, with 11 bases aligning to TRBD1. The CDR3 is made up of 17 amino acids. Trimming at V came to 0 bases and at J to 7 bases, leaving 11 bases not matched to a gene. The V gene's germline CDR1 is SQVTM and CDR2 ANQGSEA.

This rearrangement joins TRBV2 to TRBJ2-1; 8 bases fit TRBD2. CDR3 length: 15 residues. Germline V gives CDR1 SNHLY, CDR2 FYNNEI. The V and J ends lost 2 bases and 2 bases, in that order; junction bases with no gene match: 2. For the CDR3, the DNA is TGTGCCAGCAGTGAAAGTAGCGGGACCTACAATGAGCAGTTCTTC. This gives the protein CASSESSGTYNEQFF.

The rearrangement links TRBV7-2 to TRBJ1-2, with TRBD1 matching over 7 bases. Trimming took 5 bases from V and 4 from J; bases not matched to a gene: 7. Germline V lookup: CDR1 SGHTA, CDR2 FQGNSA. This CDR3 has 14 amino acids. CDR3 in amino acids: CASSPNRGVYGYTF. The CDR3 DNA is TGTGCCAGCAGCCCGAACAGGGGTGTCTATGGCTACACCTTC.